This passage covers 27 T cell receptor beta chains from one sample sequenced in a study of T cells after yellow fever vaccination. MiXCR was run by TCRdb on the 5' RACE reads, yielding one entry per CDR3 protein. This sample yields hundreds of thousands of distinct CDR3 sequences, of which 9% to 15% are seen a single time; about 15% belongs to the top ten. Material: PBMCs, obtained on the day of the yellow fever booster vaccination. The receptors derive from a man under 40 who received the YFV17D yellow fever vaccine.

In DNA, the CDR3 is TGTGCCAGCAGCCAGGACCCTAAATACGAGCAGTACTTC. Translation gives CASSQDPKYEQYF. The chain couples TRBV3-1 to TRBJ2-7; no reliable D call. V lost 3 bases and J 4 bases, leaving 10 bases between the germline ends. This CDR3 spans 13 amino acids. Per the germline V gene, CDR1 is LGHDT and CDR2 is YNNKEL (reference sequence).

The V and J genes are TRBV5-5 and TRBJ1-5, with 10 bases fitting TRBD1. CDR1 SGHKS and CDR2 YYEKEE come from the germline V gene (reference sequence). The V segment lost 1 base and the J segment 6 bases; nucleotides outside the gene matches: 7. This CDR3 is built from 16 residues. CDR3 in DNA: TGTGCCAGCAGCTTGACCACCGGGACAGGGGTTCAGCCCCAGCATTTT. Amino acid sequence: CASSLTTGTGVQPQHF.

This chain connects TRBV12-3 or TRBV12-4 to TRBJ2-1, with D uncertain. Trimming removed 5 bases from V and 6 bases from J, with 5 bases in between. The CDR3 is 11 residues long. Here the CDR3 reads CASSDSNEQFF. The DNA of the CDR3 is TGTGCCAGCAGTGACTCCAATGAGCAGTTCTTC.

This clonotype was found once. The chain is built from TRBV5-4 and TRBJ2-2, with D perhaps matching TRBD1 or TRBD2 (5 bases each). The CDR3 sequence is 15 residues long. V was shortened by 0 bases and J by 3 bases, with 9 bases between the two germline ends. Per germline, CDR1 SGHNT and CDR2 YYREEE (reference sequence). CDR3 amino acids: CASSLGMGDTGELFF. The CDR3 DNA sequence: TGTGCCAGCAGCTTGGGTATGGGGGACACCGGGGAGCTGTTTTTT.

This chain uses TRBV18 with TRBJ2-7, with D uncertain. The CDR3 length is 14 residues. Trimming stripped 0 bases from V and 0 bases from J, with 6 bases between. CDR1 and CDR2 (germline): KGHSH, LQKENI. CDR3 nucleotides: TGTGCCAGCTCACCACCGGCCGCCTCCTACGAGCAGTACTTC. Protein: CASSPPAASYEQYF.

This clonotype was observed a handful of times. CDR3 residues: CASSLGVRRIGTQYF. The CDR3 bases are TGTGCCAGCAGCTTAGGTGTCCGGCGTATTGGGACCCAGTACTTC. The chain links TRBV7-2 to TRBJ2-5; D is uncertain. The CDR3 runs 15 residues. Trimming left V 1 base short and J 7 bases short, with 16 bases between. Germline values: CDR1 SGHTA, CDR2 FQGNSA.

This clonotype was counted only a few times. The rearrangement links TRBV28 to TRBJ2-1; D not resolved. The CDR3 covers 14 residues. Germline-derived CDR1 and CDR2 are MDHEN and SYDVKM. Trimming took 6 bases from V and 4 from J, leaving 13 bases between them. This CDR3 is CASRPLGKYNEQFF. The CDR3 DNA sequence: TGTGCCAGCAGACCTCTAGGGAAATACAATGAGCAGTTCTTC.

This chain joins TRBV7-8 and TRBJ1-4; tentative D call: TRBD1 (6 bases). V lost 4 bases, J lost 8 bases, and 11 bases lay in between. There are 13 residues in the CDR3. Germline CDR1 and CDR2: SGHVS and FQNEAQ. CDR3 residues: CASSSGDFEKLFF. As DNA, the CDR3 is TGTGCCAGCAGCTCAGGGGATTTCGAAAAACTGTTTTTT.

This sequence joins TRBV7-2 and TRBJ1-5; a possible D gene is TRBD1 (5 bases). Trimming shortened V by 2 bases and J by 2 bases, and 13 bases separated the two germline ends. Looked up from germline, CDR1 is SGHTA and CDR2 is FQGNSA. The CDR3 spans 16 residues. CDR3 amino acids: CASSLLDTRRNQPQHF. The DNA for the CDR3 is TGTGCCAGCAGCTTATTGGACACTCGTCGCAATCAGCCCCAGCATTTT.

The chain joins TRBV10-3 to TRBJ2-7; no clear D. The V gene's germline CDR1 is ENHRY and CDR2 SYGVKD. Trimming cost V 4 bases and J 7 bases, with 11 bases left between them. The CDR3 covers 12 residues. The CDR3 nucleotides are TGTGCCATCAGTGGTGTAAAGGGAGAGCAGTACTTC. Translating gives CAISGVKGEQYF.

Many counts were recorded for this clonotype. The chain uses TRBV5-6 and TRBJ2-2; D unclear. V shed 0 bases and J shed 4 bases, with 13 bases lying between them. Germline lookup yields CDR1 SGHDT and CDR2 YYEEEE. This CDR3 spans 16 amino acids. CDR3 sequence reads: CASSLVAGPSTGELFF. CDR3 DNA sequence: TGTGCCAGCAGCTTGGTTGCAGGACCCTCCACCGGGGAGCTGTTTTTT.

This clonotype was seen more than once but under ten times. This CDR3 reads CSARSSVNTEAFF. The CDR3 DNA sequence: TGCAGTGCTAGATCCAGTGTGAACACTGAAGCTTTCTTT. The chain has TRBV20-1 and TRBJ1-1; D not resolved. CDR1 DFQATT and CDR2 SNEGSKA come from the germline V gene (reference sequence). V was pared by 2 bases and J by 0 bases, with 7 bases between. The CDR3 is made up of 13 amino acids.

The V and J genes are TRBV20-1 and TRBJ1-6; D is undetermined. Germline V gene data show CDR1 as DFQATT and CDR2 as SNEGSKA (reference sequence). This CDR3 contains 13 residues. V gave up 1 base and J gave up 11 bases, with 12 bases separating them. The CDR3 nucleotides are TGCAGTGCTAGAGCCTCCAATGAGCCACCCCTCCACTTT. Amino acid sequence: CSARASNEPPLHF.

This clonotype was seen a handful of times. The J gene is TRBJ2-7, the V gene TRBV7-2; D is perhaps TRBD1 (6 bases). Germline V gene lookup returns CDR1 SGHTA and CDR2 FQGNSA. V lost 6 bases and J 2 bases, leaving 17 bases between the germline ends. The CDR3 consists of 15 residues. The CDR3: CASRTRQGTTYEQYF. The CDR3, as DNA: TGTGCCAGCAGAACCCGGCAGGGGACAACCTACGAGCAGTACTTC.

The rearrangement links TRBV20-1 to TRBJ2-7, with a possible D match to TRBD2 (6 bases). The germline CDR1 and CDR2 sequences are DFQATT and SNEGSKA (reference sequence). The CDR3 loop spans 12 amino acids. V lost 7 bases, J lost 2 bases, and 12 bases lay in between. CDR3 sequence (DNA): TGCAGTGTGGATAGCGGCACCTACGAGCAGTACTTC. This gives the protein CSVDSGTYEQYF.

This clonotype was seen a handful of times. The chain couples TRBV6-1 to TRBJ1-1, with unresolved D. Germline V lookup: CDR1 MNHNS, CDR2 SASEGT. Trimming shortened V by 8 bases and J by 0 bases, and 10 bases separated the two germline ends. This CDR3 is built from 13 residues. CDR3 loop: CASCRYMNTEAFF. For the CDR3, the DNA is TGTGCCAGCTGCAGATATATGAACACTGAAGCTTTCTTT.

This clonotype has just a few counts. The gene calls are TRBV20-1 and TRBJ1-1; D ambiguous. The CDR3 sequence is 14 residues long. The V gene lost 3 bases and the J gene lost 5 bases, with 16 bases spanning the gap. Germline lookup yields CDR1 DFQATT and CDR2 SNEGSKA (reference sequence). The CDR3 DNA sequence: TGCAGTGCTAGTTACACCACGGGAGGGACTGAAGCTTTCTTT. Its translation is CSASYTTGGTEAFF.

There are a few counts of this clonotype. The V gene is TRBV12-3 or TRBV12-4, the J gene TRBJ2-5, with a weak D call TRBD2 (5 bases). The V end was cut by 6 bases, the J end by 5 bases, with 13 bases between. The CDR3 spans 13 residues. CDR3 bases: TGTGCCAGCAGCCGGGCCCCGGGGGAGACCCAGTACTTC. The encoded protein is CASSRAPGETQYF.

In this sample, this clonotype turned up a few times. The chain employs TRBV19 and TRBJ2-2; D not resolved. Trimming cost V 6 bases and J 3 bases, with 14 bases left between them. CDR1 LNHDA and CDR2 SQIVND come from the germline V gene (reference sequence). This CDR3 contains 15 residues. The CDR3 protein is CASSPGLSDTGELFF. CDR3 bases: TGTGCCAGTAGCCCAGGCCTAAGCGACACCGGGGAGCTGTTTTTT.

The CDR3 DNA reads as TGTGCCGCCGCCGGGACAGGGGTTTGGGGCGGGGAGCTGTTTTTT. Protein sequence: CAAAGTGVWGGELFF. The chain uses TRBV19 and TRBJ2-2, with 10 bases that match TRBD1. The CDR3 has 15 residues. The germline V gene has CDR1 LNHDA and CDR2 SQIVND (reference sequence). V gave up 11 bases and J gave up 7 bases; unmatched junction bases: 13.

V is TRBV20-1 and J is TRBJ2-1; TRBD2 matches 15 bases. The junction had 10 bases not matched to a gene; V was cut back by 4 bases and J by 15 bases. The CDR3 has 14 amino acids. In germline, CDR1 is DFQATT, CDR2 SNEGSKA (reference sequence). CDR3 residues: CSAISGTSGRYGFF. The CDR3 nucleotides read TGCAGTGCTATCTCCGGGACTAGCGGGAGGTACGGGTTCTTC.

The V call is TRBV7-8, the J call TRBJ2-7, with 14 bases matching TRBD2. Per the germline V gene, CDR1 is SGHVS and CDR2 is FQNEAQ. V was pared by 5 bases and J by 3 bases, with 9 bases of the junction left unmatched. CDR3 length: 17 residues. The CDR3 nucleotides are TGTGCCAGCAGCCCGGGACTAGCGGGAGTCCTAGTCTACGAGCAGTACTTC. Translated: CASSPGLAGVLVYEQYF.

The J gene is TRBJ2-7, the V gene TRBV3-1, with 11 bases fitting TRBD2. Germline CDR1 and CDR2: LGHDT and YNNKEL (reference sequence). The CDR3 spans 19 residues. Trimming took 1 base from V and 2 from J; bases not matched to a gene: 13. CDR3 sequence: CASSQVLGTSGPATYEQYF. In DNA form, the CDR3 reads TGTGCCAGCAGCCAAGTACTCGGGACTAGCGGCCCGGCCACCTACGAGCAGTACTTC.

The rearrangement joins TRBV6-5 to TRBJ2-2, with 8 bases aligning to TRBD2. Trimming took 0 bases from V and 4 from J; bases not matched to a gene: 4. Germline-derived CDR1 and CDR2 are MNHEY and SVGAGI. This CDR3 contains 16 residues. CDR3 coding DNA: TGTGCCAGCAGTTACTCCGGACTAGCACCCACCGGGGAGCTGTTTTTT. Translated, it gives CASSYSGLAPTGELFF.

This clonotype occurred a few times. The gene calls are TRBV6-2 or TRBV6-3 and TRBJ2-1; D is possibly TRBD1 (5 bases). Trimming shortened V by 0 bases and J by 3 bases, and 18 bases separated the two germline ends. The CDR3 totals 18 residues. Germline values: CDR1 MNHEY, CDR2 SVGEGT. CDR3 loop: CASSYSQGYLRVYNEQFF. In DNA form, the CDR3 reads TGTGCCAGCAGTTACTCCCAGGGTTATCTTCGAGTCTACAATGAGCAGTTCTTC.

There are a few counts of this clonotype. The gene calls are TRBV5-5 and TRBJ2-5; TRBD1 agrees at 9 bases. There are 14 residues in the CDR3. From germline, CDR1 is SGHKS and CDR2 YYEKEE (reference sequence). J was trimmed by 6 bases and V by 2 bases; bases with no gene match: 5. This chain's CDR3 is CASSFRQGGKTQYF. The CDR3 coding sequence is TGTGCCAGCAGCTTCAGACAGGGGGGGAAGACCCAGTACTTC.

The table lists this clonotype with a few counts. The chain joins TRBV5-5 to TRBJ2-3; tentatively, D is TRBD2 (6 bases). CDR1 and CDR2 (germline): SGHKS, YYEKEE (reference sequence). The V gene lost 0 bases and the J gene lost 2 bases, with 10 bases spanning the gap. CDR3 size: 15 residues. The CDR3 region is CASSLAGDSTDTQYF. CDR3 in DNA: TGTGCCAGCAGCTTGGCGGGGGATTCCACAGATACGCAGTATTTT.